These 3 T cell receptor beta chains were all obtained from the same sample, sequenced in a study of post-analysis software for immune sequencing data. Overall study results and limits: Patients carried 4 or 5 TRBV segments more frequently than controls did, and TRBV5-6, TRBV5-1 and TRBV20-1 were among them.

The antigens these receptors bind are not known. Sequencing libraries made from TCR beta cDNA carried unique molecular identifiers. One entry per CDR3 protein, called by TCRdb with MiXCR from the PCR reads. The table includes around 700,000 distinct CDR3 sequences, 55% to 60% detected once. Specimen: blood. Source of these receptors: a girl aged 2 to 10 with multiple sclerosis.

V usage is TRBV27 and J usage is TRBJ1-2; 9 nucleotides match TRBD1. The CDR3 runs 13 residues. The V and J ends lost 6 bases and 7 bases, in that order; junction bases with no gene match: 6. Germline V gene data show CDR1 as MNHEY and CDR2 as SMNVEV (reference sequence). In DNA, the CDR3 is TGTGCCAGCAGAACCACAGGGGGCAGTGGCTACACCTTC. Protein product: CASRTTGGSGYTF.

Comment on this clonotype: A much larger clone is a single base away; this may be a read error. The chain uses TRBV3-1 and TRBJ2-1; TRBD2 aligns across 12 bases. The CDR3 loop spans 15 amino acids. The germline gives CDR1 LGHDT, CDR2 YNNKEL (reference sequence). CDR3 sequence reads: CASSPGLAGLNEQVF. CDR3 coding DNA: TGTGCCAGCAGCCCCGGACTAGCGGGGTTGAATGAGCAGGTCTTC.

A few counts support this clonotype. J is TRBJ1-2 and V is TRBV7-2, with TRBD1 matching 10 bases. CDR3 length: 15 residues. J lost 4 bases, V lost 3 bases, and 5 bases had no gene match. Germline values: CDR1 SGHTA, CDR2 FQGNSA. CDR3 residues: CASSLSTGGGYGYTF. CDR3 nucleotide sequence: TGTGCCAGCAGCTTGTCGACAGGGGGCGGCTATGGCTACACCTTC. Variable domain in full (rest from reference TRBV7-2 and TRBJ1-2): GAGVSQSPSNKVTEKGKDVELRCDPISGHTALYWYRQSLGQGLEFLIYFQGNSAPDKSGLPSDRFSAERTGGSVSTLTIQRTQQEDSAVYLCASSLSTGGGYGYTFGSGTRLTVV.